This TCR beta chain is drawn from a study of neurological immune-mediated disorders. Time point: longitudinal time-point 3. This clonotype showed up many times. Germline loops: CDR1 MGHRA, CDR2 YSYEKL. The CDR3 runs to 17 residues. Losses at the gene ends were 2 bases for V and 0 bases for J; bases not matched to a gene: 9. TCRdb re-derived calls from the 5' RACE reads in MiXCR, one entry per CDR3 protein. There are some 80,000 distinct CDR3 sequences in the sample; about 4% occur only once, and roughly 5.6% lies in the top ten. This chain joins TRBV4-1 and TRBJ1-1, with TRBD1 matching over 7 bases. The receptor's source is a woman aged 55-70 years with multiple sclerosis. Material: PBMCs. The CDR3 loop is CASSQPPGQTLNTEAFF. Written as DNA, the CDR3 is TGCGCCAGCAGCCAACCGCCGGGACAGACCTTGAACACTGAAGCTTTCTTT.